This TCR beta chain originates from a study of CD8 T cells in Susac syndrome (dated by TCRdb to the late 2010s). Study-level background: Whether CD8+ T cell activation and differentiation in Susac syndrome was antigen driven was tested using repertoire sequencing. Study-wide findings and limitations: The TCR sequencing and HLA analysis was acknowledged to have included a relatively small number of individuals.

RNA was extracted using the RNeasy kit, and about 0.45 to 1 ug of the RNA was reverse transcribed with random hexamers. The immunoSEQ multiplex PCR assay, which covers 54 Vbeta and 13 Jbeta segments, was used to amplify TCR beta CDR3 regions. To correct PCR amplification bias, a synthetic template baseline was used for both primer optimization and computational correction. The authors processed their data as follows. Reads were annotated to V, D and J genes according to IMGT and were analyzed with immunoSEQ Analyzer, with only productive sequences retained. Clonality was computed as one minus Shannon entropy normalized by log2 of the number of productive unique sequences. For each patient and control, public and private clones were evaluated among the 100 most prevalent clones. Clones were defined as Susac-specific if absent from the healthy and MS cohorts, from approximately 1,100 published viral clones and from other ImmuneACCESS disease sequences. TCRdb applied fastp at Q25 and MiXCR to the public reads, then kept only in-frame beta chains. For every CDR3 protein sequence, its rows merge into one entry that carries the most common genes and DNA. The V and J calls and clone size come from TCRdb's table, not from the authors' own analysis. Here the sample has 180,000 or so distinct CDR3 sequences; about 96% occur a single time. The ten largest make up approximately 0.097% of the sample.

Sequences MNHEY (CDR1) and SMNVEV (CDR2) are obtained from the germline V gene (reference sequence). The CDR3 spans 15 residues, from the cysteine through the phenylalanine. Kept here is only the CDR3 DNA, which spans 45 bases and is read in frame from base 1. Trimming costs V 7 bases and J 8 bases, and their ends lie 22 bases apart. High-throughput TCR beta sequencing profiled peripheral blood CD8+ and CD4+ T cells from healthy donors, Susac syndrome patients and multiple sclerosis patients. Treatment-naive patients with stable or active relapsing-remitting disease fulfilling revised McDonald criteria were used as multiple sclerosis controls. CD8+ TEMRA cells were enriched by FACS, while bulk CD8+ and CD4+ T cells were purified by magnetic negative isolation. Blood was collected in EDTA tubes and processed within 24 hours, with PBMCs isolated through density gradient centrifugation. PBMCs intended for TCR sequencing were frozen in liquid nitrogen and were later thawed in a 37 degrees C water bath. The sorted or isolated CD4+, CD8+ and CD8+ TEMRA cells had a purity of 90% or higher.

This clonotype was detected once. The specificity of this receptor is unknown. Per-base qualities were not stored, and no clone one base away is much larger. A single read is weak support. The sequence was obtained from a human donor with multiple sclerosis. The chain links TRBV27 with TRBJ2-3; no D gene can be assigned with confidence. Sequenced: CD4+ T cells from PBMCs. The nucleotide sequence reads as follows: TGTGCCAGCAACTCCCCAGACCGGGTTATGGGTACGCAGTATTTT. It is translated as CASNSPDRVMGTQYF.